Listed below are T cell receptor beta chains from one sample, sequenced in a study of blood T cells in healthy people across ages. Each CDR3 protein gets one entry after TCRdb re-called the 5' RACE reads with MiXCR. The table lists hundreds of thousands of distinct CDR3 sequences, around 49% of them singletons. Sequenced: blood. Source of these receptors: an older woman in good health. Each CDR3 is given with its conserved first and last residue. A D gene is named only where the DNA matches it firmly. Expanded clones are given a class, and other clones once, few, many or no size at all.

>TRBJ2-1|TRBV12-3/TRBV12-4|TRBD2|NA
TGTGCCAGCAGGTCTTATGGGGGGGGGACTTACAATGAGCAGTTCTTC
CASRSYGGGTYNEQFF
>TRBJ2-4|TRBV14|NA|NA
TGTGCCAGCAGCGGTTTTACTAAGGAATTGACAGGCTCTACCAACATTCAGTACTTC
CASSGFTKELTGSTNIQYF
>TRBJ2-1|TRBV28|NA|NA
TGTGCCAGCAGTTATGTCTTGGCCGACAACAACCAGGAACAGCAGTTCTTC
CASSYVLADNNQEQQFF
>TRBJ2-2|TRBV7-2|NA|once
TGTGCCAGCAGCCGTGGGACGGTCGTAGGGGAGCTGTTTTTT
CASSRGTVVGELFF
>TRBJ2-4|TRBV6-2/TRBV6-3|NA|once
TGTGCCAGCAGTGCGTCGGAGGGAAACATTCAGTACTTC
CASSASEGNIQYF
>TRBJ1-5|TRBV12-3/TRBV12-4|NA|NA
TGTGCCAGCAGTCCTAACAATCAGCCCCAGCATTTT
CASSPNNQPQHF
>TRBJ2-7|TRBV3-1|NA|NA
TGTGCCAGCAGCCCCGGGGGGCAGGCCTACGAGCAGTACTTC
CASSPGGQAYEQYF
>TRBJ2-2|TRBV4-3|NA|NA
TGCGCCAGCAGCGACGAGCGGTTCACCGGGGAGCTGTTTTTT
CASSDERFTGELFF
>TRBJ1-5|TRBV6-2/TRBV6-3|NA|few
TGTGCCAGCAGCCCTCCCAAGAAAGGCAATCAGCCCCAGCATTTT
CASSPPKKGNQPQHF
>TRBJ2-7|TRBV28|NA|NA
TGTGCCAGCAGGACGGGGGCAGGGAGCTCCTACGAGCAGTACTTC
CASRTGAGSSYEQYF
>TRBJ2-3|TRBV20-1|NA|few
TGCAGTGCTCAGTGGGAGGGCACAGATACGCAGTATTTT
CSAQWEGTDTQYF
>TRBJ2-5|TRBV4-3|NA|NA
TGCGCCAGCAGCCAAGATCTGACGTCGAGAGAGTCCCAGTACTTC
CASSQDLTSRESQYF
>TRBJ2-5|TRBV7-6|NA|NA
TGTGCCAGCAGCTTCGGGACGTTGTACAATGAGCAGTACTTC
CASSFGTLYNEQYF
>TRBJ2-3|TRBV29-1|NA|NA
TGCAGCGCTCCCAAGGCCCCATCTAGCACAGATACGCAGTATTTT
CSAPKAPSSTDTQYF
>TRBJ2-1|TRBV14|NA|NA
TGTGCCAGCAGCCAAGTCGCGGGGGCGAAGTTCTTC
CASSQVAGAKFF
>TRBJ2-3|TRBV20-1|NA|NA
TGCAGTGCTAGAGTAAGGCGGGATATCGATACGCAGTATTTT
CSARVRRDIDTQYF
>TRBJ2-3|TRBV20-1|TRBD1|NA
TGCAGTGCTTACTACAGGGGACCGTCCGATACGCAGTATTTT
CSAYYRGPSDTQYF
>TRBJ2-1|TRBV29-1|TRBD1|few
TGCAGCGCCCGGACCGGGACAGGCCACAATGAGCAGTTCTTC
CSARTGTGHNEQFF
>TRBJ2-5|TRBV29-1|NA|NA
TGCAGCGTTGCGCCGGGACTTAACAATGAGCAGTACTTC
CSVAPGLNNEQYF
>TRBJ2-5|TRBV10-3|NA|NA
TGTGCCATCAGGGATGGGATAGTGGGAGAGACCCAGTACTTC
CAIRDGIVGETQYF
>TRBJ2-3|TRBV29-1|NA|few
TGCAGCGTTGCCGTCGGACAGATCACAGATACGCAGTATTTT
CSVAVGQITDTQYF
>TRBJ2-1|TRBV27|NA|NA
TGTGCCAGCGGACGACTACTTGGTAATGAGCAGTTCTTC
CASGRLLGNEQFF
>TRBJ2-5|TRBV4-3|NA|few
TGCGCCAGCAGCCAAGATACTAGGGTGGAGACCCAGTACTTC
CASSQDTRVETQYF
>TRBJ2-1|TRBV7-2|TRBD1|NA
TGTGCCAGCAGCTTCCAGGGGGTGGGGGCCTACAATGAGCAGTTCTTC
CASSFQGVGAYNEQFF
>TRBJ2-3|TRBV4-3|TRBD2|NA
TGCGCCAGCAGCCAAAACTACGGACTAGCGGGAGAGTATTTT
CASSQNYGLAGEYF
>TRBJ1-5|TRBV7-2|NA|NA
TGTGCCAGCAGCTTAGAGGGGCTCGGTCAGCCCCAGCATTTT
CASSLEGLGQPQHF
>TRBJ2-2|TRBV9|NA|NA
TGTGCCAGCAGCGTTCTTAATGGGGGGCGGACCGGGGAGCTGTTTTTT
CASSVLNGGRTGELFF
>TRBJ2-5|TRBV7-9|NA|once
TGTGCCAGCAGCTCGCCACAGGGATGGCAGTACTTC
CASSSPQGWQYF
>TRBJ1-1|TRBV27|NA|few
TGTGCCAGCAGTTCGGCGTCACTAGGGAACACTGAAGCTTTCTTT
CASSSASLGNTEAFF
>TRBJ2-1|TRBV29-1|TRBD2|many
TGCAGCATTAGGACAGGGCGACTAGCGGGAGATCCTGAGCAGTTCTTC
CSIRTGRLAGDPEQFF
>TRBJ2-1|TRBV27|TRBD2|many
TGTGCCAGCAGTCAACGGCGGGAGCTTGAGCAGTTCTTC
CASSQRRELEQFF
>TRBJ2-3|TRBV2|TRBD1|NA
TGTGCCAGCAGTGCCGGGACAGGGTTTCGGACAGATACGCAGTATTTT
CASSAGTGFRTDTQYF
>TRBJ2-3|TRBV6-5|NA|few
TGTGCCATCGGAGTTAGCGGTCTCACAGATACGCAGTATTTT
CAIGVSGLTDTQYF
>TRBJ2-7|TRBV28|NA|few
TGTGCCAGCAGTTTGGCCGGGAGCAGGTCCTACGAGCAGTACTTC
CASSLAGSRSYEQYF
>TRBJ2-1|TRBV20-1|NA|many
TGCAGTGCTCCCAGGGTGGGGGAGAATGAGCAGTTCTTC
CSAPRVGENEQFF
>TRBJ2-7|TRBV20-1|NA|NA
TGCAGTGCTAGGACCCAAGCAGACCTCTCCTACGAGCAGTACTTC
CSARTQADLSYEQYF
>TRBJ2-7|TRBV5-1|NA|NA
TGCGCCAGCAGTCACACGGGACTCCTCTACGAGCAGTACTTC
CASSHTGLLYEQYF
>TRBJ2-1|TRBV2|TRBD2|NA
TGTGCCAGCAGTGAAGTGAGGGCGGGAGGTCTGTTCTTC
CASSEVRAGGLFF
>TRBJ2-5|TRBV27|TRBD2|NA
TGTGCCAGCAGTTTATGGGGAGGGAGGGGAAAAGAGACCCAGTACTTC
CASSLWGGRGKETQYF
>TRBJ2-1|TRBV27|TRBD2|NA
TGTGCCAGCAGTTTTTTCGCGGGAGCCCCCTACAATGAGCAGTTCTTC
CASSFFAGAPYNEQFF
>TRBJ1-2|TRBV7-2|TRBD1|NA
TGTACCAGCAGCCCGACAGGGGATTATGGCTACACCTTC
CTSSPTGDYGYTF
>TRBJ2-1|TRBV28|TRBD2|NA
TGTGCCAGCAGAGCCTCTGCGGGAGGGCCGAATGAGCAGTTCTTC
CASRASAGGPNEQFF
>TRBJ2-3|TRBV20-1|TRBD2|few
TGCAGTGCTGCCCCCGGGACTAGCGGGACCTCTAGCACAGATACGCAGTATTTT
CSAAPGTSGTSSTDTQYF
>TRBJ1-6|TRBV20-1|NA|few
TGCAGTGCTAGGCCGGGAGGGGGGGCTAATAATTCACCCCTCCACTTT
CSARPGGGANNSPLHF
>TRBJ1-2|TRBV7-9|NA|few
TGTGCCAGCAGCCGTAAGGGAACAGTACAGGGCGGAGATGGCTACACCTTC
CASSRKGTVQGGDGYTF
>TRBJ2-3|TRBV20-1|NA|few
TGCAGTGCTAGAGATCCGGGACACGGGACAGATACGCAGTATTTT
CSARDPGHGTDTQYF
>TRBJ2-7|TRBV6-5|TRBD1|many
TGTGCCAGCAGCGCCGGGACAGGGAAGTACGAGCAGTACTTC
CASSAGTGKYEQYF
>TRBJ2-7|TRBV7-3|NA|once
TGTGCCAGCAGCTTAGTGAGACCTACTGCCAACGAGCAGTACTTC
CASSLVRPTANEQYF
>TRBJ2-1|TRBV20-1|NA|NA
TGCAGTGCTAGTCGTGGGGGAACCTACAATGAGCAGTTCTTC
CSASRGGTYNEQFF
>TRBJ2-7|TRBV29-1|TRBD1|many
TGCAGCGTTGGATGGGACAGCACCGAGCAGTACTTC
CSVGWDSTEQYF
>TRBJ2-5|TRBV7-2|NA|NA
TGTGCCAGCAGCTTCTGGCCATTCAATGAGCAGTACTTC
CASSFWPFNEQYF
>TRBJ1-1|TRBV12-3/TRBV12-4|NA|NA
TGTGCCAGCAGTTTGGAGGCCCGATTCTCGCAACAGGGAAACTTAGGTGAAGCTTTCTTT
CASSLEARFSQQGNLGEAFF